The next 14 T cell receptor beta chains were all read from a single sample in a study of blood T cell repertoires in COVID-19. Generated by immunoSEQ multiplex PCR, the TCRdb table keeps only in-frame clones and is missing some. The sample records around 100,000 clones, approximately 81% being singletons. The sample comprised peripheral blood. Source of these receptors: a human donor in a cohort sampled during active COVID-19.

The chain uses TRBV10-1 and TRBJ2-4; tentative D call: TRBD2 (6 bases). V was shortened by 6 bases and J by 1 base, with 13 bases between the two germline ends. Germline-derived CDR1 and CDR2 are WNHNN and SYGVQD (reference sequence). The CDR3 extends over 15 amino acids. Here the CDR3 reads CASRGGEWAKNIQYF. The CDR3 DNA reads TGCGCCAGCAGAGGCGGGGAGTGGGCCAAAAACATTCAGTACTTC.

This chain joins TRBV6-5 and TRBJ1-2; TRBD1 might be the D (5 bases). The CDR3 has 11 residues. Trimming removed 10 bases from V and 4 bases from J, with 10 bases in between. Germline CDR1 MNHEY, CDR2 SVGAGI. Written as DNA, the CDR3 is TGTGCCATTTCAGGGTTCTATGGCTACACCTTC. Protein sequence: CAISGFYGYTF.

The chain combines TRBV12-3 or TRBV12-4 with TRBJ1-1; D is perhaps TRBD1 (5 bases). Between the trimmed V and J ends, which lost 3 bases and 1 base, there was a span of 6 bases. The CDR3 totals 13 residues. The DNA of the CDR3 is TGTGCCAGCAGTTTCAGGGAGAACACTGAAGCTTTCTTT. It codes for CASSFRENTEAFF.

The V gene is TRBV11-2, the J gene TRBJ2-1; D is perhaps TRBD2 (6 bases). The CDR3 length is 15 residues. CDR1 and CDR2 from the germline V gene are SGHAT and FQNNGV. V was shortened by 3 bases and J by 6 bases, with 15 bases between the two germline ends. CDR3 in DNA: TGTGCCAGCAGCTTCGAGGCTGGGGGGTTCAATGAGCAGTTCTTC. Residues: CASSFEAGGFNEQFF.

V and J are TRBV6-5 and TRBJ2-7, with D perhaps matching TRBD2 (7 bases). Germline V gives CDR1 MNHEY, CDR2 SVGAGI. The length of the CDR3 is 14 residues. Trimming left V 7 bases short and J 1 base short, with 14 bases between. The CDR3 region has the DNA TGTGCCAGCAACCGGGGGGCCCCGTCCTACGAGCAGTACTTC. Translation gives CASNRGAPSYEQYF.

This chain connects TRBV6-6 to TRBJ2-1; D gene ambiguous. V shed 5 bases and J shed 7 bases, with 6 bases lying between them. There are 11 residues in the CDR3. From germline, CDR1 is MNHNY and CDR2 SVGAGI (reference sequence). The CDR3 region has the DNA TGTGCCAGCAGTCCAGTTAATGAGCAGTTCTTC. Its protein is CASSPVNEQFF.

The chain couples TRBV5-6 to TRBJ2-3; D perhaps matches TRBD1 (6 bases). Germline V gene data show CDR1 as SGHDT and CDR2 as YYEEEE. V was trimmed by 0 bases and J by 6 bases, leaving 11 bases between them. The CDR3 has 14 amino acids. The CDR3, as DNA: TGTGCCAGCAGCTTGGCACAGGGTCGCGATACGCAGTATTTT. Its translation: CASSLAQGRDTQYF.

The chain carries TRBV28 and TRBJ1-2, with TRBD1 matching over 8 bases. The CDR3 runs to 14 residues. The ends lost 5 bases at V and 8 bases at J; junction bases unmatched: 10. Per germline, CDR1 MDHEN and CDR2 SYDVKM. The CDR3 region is CASSRPTGAGGYTF. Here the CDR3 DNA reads TGTGCCAGCAGTCGCCCGACAGGGGCCGGGGGCTACACCTTC.

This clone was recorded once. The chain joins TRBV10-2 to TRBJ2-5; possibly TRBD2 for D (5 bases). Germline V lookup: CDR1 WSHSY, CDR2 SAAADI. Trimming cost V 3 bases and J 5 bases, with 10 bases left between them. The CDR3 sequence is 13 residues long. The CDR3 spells CASSDGVGETQYF. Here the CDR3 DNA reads TGCGCCAGCAGTGACGGGGTGGGGGAGACCCAGTACTTC.

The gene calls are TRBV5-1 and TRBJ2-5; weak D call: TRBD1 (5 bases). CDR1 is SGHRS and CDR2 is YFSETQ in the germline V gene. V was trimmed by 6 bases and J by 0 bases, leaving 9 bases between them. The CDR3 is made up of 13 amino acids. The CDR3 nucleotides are TGCGCCAGCAACACAGGTAACCAAGAGACCCAGTACTTC. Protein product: CASNTGNQETQYF.

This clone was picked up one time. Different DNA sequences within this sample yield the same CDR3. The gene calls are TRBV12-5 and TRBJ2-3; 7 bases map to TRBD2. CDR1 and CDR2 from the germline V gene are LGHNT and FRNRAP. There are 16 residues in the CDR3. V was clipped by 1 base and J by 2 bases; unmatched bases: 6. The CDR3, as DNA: TGTGCTAGTGGTTTGGGTCTAGCGGTCTCCACAGATACGCAGTATTTT. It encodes CASGLGLAVSTDTQYF.

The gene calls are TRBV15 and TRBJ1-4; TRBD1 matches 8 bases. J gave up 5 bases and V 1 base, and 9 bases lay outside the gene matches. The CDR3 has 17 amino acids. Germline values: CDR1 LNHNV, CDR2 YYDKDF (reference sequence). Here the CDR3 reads CATSRGGGGTGNEKLFF. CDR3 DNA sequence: TGTGCCACCAGCAGAGGCGGAGGGGGGACAGGAAATGAAAAACTGTTTTTT.

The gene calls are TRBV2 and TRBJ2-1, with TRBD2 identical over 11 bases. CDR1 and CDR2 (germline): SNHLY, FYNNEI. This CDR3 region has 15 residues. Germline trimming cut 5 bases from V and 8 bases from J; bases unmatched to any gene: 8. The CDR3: CASSPLAGGYHEQFF. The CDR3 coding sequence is TGTGCCAGCAGTCCGCTAGCGGGAGGATACCATGAGCAGTTCTTC.

The CDR3: CSVTEGGEWYEQYF. CDR3 DNA: TGCAGCGTGACCGAAGGGGGCGAATGGTACGAGCAGTACTTC. This rearrangement joins TRBV29-1 to TRBJ2-7, with 7 bases identical to TRBD1. The CDR3 totals 14 residues. Trimming removed 6 bases from V and 4 bases from J; junction bases left unmatched: 12. Germline V lookup: CDR1 SQVTM, CDR2 ANQGSEA.